This T cell receptor (beta chain) was sequenced in a study of prognosis after radiotherapy for stage I lung cancer. Multiplex PCR in two rounds served to amplify TCR beta CDR3 from genomic DNA. Primers (each specific to one TRBV or TRBJ gene) were used in first-round PCR. PCR proceeded to a second round, and that round used universal primers. TCRdb used MiXCR to reprocess the multiplex PCR reads, holding one entry per CDR3 protein. The sample contains about 14,000 distinct CDR3 sequences, about 32% of which appear only once. This clonotype is termed medium-sized (0.01 to 0.1%). Its antigen remains unknown. Study conclusions and caveats: Any tumor specificity that the expanded TCR clones may have had was not determined.

The material sequenced was PBMCs, taken before or after stereotactic body radiation therapy (not recorded which). The sequence was collected from a donor over 45 with non-small cell lung cancer.

The CDR3 coding sequence is TGTGCCAGCGGAACGCCGGGAGGGCCAACAGATACGCAGTATTTT. This sequence encodes CASGTPGGPTDTQYF. The chain links TRBV6-1 to TRBJ2-3; 8 positions match TRBD2. CDR1 is MNHNS, CDR2 SASEGT, per germline. The CDR3 has 15 amino acids. V shed 8 bases and J 3 bases; nucleotides not matched to a gene: 10.